This T cell receptor (beta chain) was observed in a study of memory CD4+ T cells and cytomegalovirus serostatus. The sort gate was single viable CD3+CD4+CD8-CD45RO+ cells for memory CD4+ T cells. Donors' CMV status reflects serum IgG against pp150, pp28, p38, p52. Positive selection with CD4 microbeads enriched total CD4+ T cells. In this sample, this clone turned up once. Its antigen is not known. V shed 1 base and J shed 5 bases, with 9 bases lying between them. The CDR3 sequence is 14 residues long. CDR1 is MNHEY and CDR2 is SMNVEV in the germline V gene (reference sequence). Original processing notes: After removing out-of-frame reads, 2 million to 2.5 million distinct TCRbeta sequences remained. The method was immunoSEQ multiplex PCR; TCRdb's version includes in-frame clones alone and lacks a portion of them. That table furnishes V, J and clone size, whereas the DNA furnished D and trimming. The data contain tens of thousands of clones, 75% to 80% of them seen just once; the ten biggest clones take up around 0.81%.

Whole-study findings and limits: The CMV-associated TCR signature appears largely within the CD4+ memory repertoire.

The rearrangement uses TRBV27 and TRBJ2-1, with D possibly TRBD1 on 6 matching bases. This clonotype originated in an adult in good health and CMV-seronegative. Sequenced input: memory CD4+ T cells from blood. Here the CDR3 DNA reads TGTGCCAGCAGTTTATTAGGACAGAACAATGAGCAGTTCTTC. Residues: CASSLLGQNNEQFF.